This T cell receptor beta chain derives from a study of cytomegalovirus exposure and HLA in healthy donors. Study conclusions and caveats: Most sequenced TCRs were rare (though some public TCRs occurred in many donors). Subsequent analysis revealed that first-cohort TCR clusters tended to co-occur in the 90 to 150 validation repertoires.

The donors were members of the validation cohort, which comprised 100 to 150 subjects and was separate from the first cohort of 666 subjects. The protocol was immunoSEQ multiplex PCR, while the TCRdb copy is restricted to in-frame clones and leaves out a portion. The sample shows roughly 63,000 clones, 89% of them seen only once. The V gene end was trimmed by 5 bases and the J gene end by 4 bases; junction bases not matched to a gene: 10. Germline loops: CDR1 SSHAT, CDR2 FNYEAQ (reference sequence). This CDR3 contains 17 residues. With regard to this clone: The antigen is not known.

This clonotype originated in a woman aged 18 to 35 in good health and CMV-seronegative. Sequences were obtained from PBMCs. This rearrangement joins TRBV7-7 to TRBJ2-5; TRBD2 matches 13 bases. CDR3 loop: CASSPQGLAGEGETQYF. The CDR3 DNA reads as TGTGCCAGCAGCCCCCAAGGACTAGCGGGAGAGGGAGAGACCCAGTACTTC.